The present T cell receptor beta chain was sequenced within a study of T cell responses to AZD1222 COVID-19 vaccine (dated by TCRdb to about 2021). For context, the study as a whole: AZD1222 recipients given second doses at about 4 weeks or at about 12 weeks were pooled, since spike-specific TCR depth and breadth were not found to differ between the two schedules. A total of around 240 trial participants underwent TCR sequencing, of whom some 200 had received two doses of AZD1222 and about 25 had received two doses of the MenACWY control vaccine. Enrollment into the trials was organized by age into subgroups of 18-55, 56-69 and 70-plus years, and those subgroups contained roughly 150, 30 and 60 TCR-sequenced participants, respectively.

Concerning this clone itself: Which antigen it targets is not known. Base qualities are not provided; no much larger clone lies one nucleotide away.

The germline V gene (reference sequence) yields DFQATT for CDR1 and SNEGSKA for CDR2. The V end gives up 8 bases and the J end 5 bases, leaving 4 bases in the junction not matched to a gene. Taken from cysteine to phenylalanine, the CDR3 has 11 residues. CDR3 DNA only is kept here, 33 bases in frame from base 1. The time point tag for this specimen amounts to: baseline before first vaccination. Vaccinee samples came from UK trials COV001 and COV002, including a single-blind randomized controlled phase 2/3 trial of AZD1222 (ChAdOx1 nCoV-19) in healthy adults. For TCRbeta chain sequencing, PBMC samples from trial participants were taken at day 0 and at day 28 after the second dose. Study-wide findings and limitations: Because no day 14 peak-response samples were available, repertoires were characterized only after the peak T cell response. Participants were mostly white British and included more females than males, and it was suggested by the authors that clonal diversity may have been underestimated. In the small 56-69-year group, the increase in depth fell short of significance, most likely because of low power. After two AZD1222 doses, both the breadth and the depth of spike-specific TCRs were significantly higher than at day 0 and than in MenACWY recipients. Epitopes outside the regions mutated in the B.1.351 and B.1.1.7 variants were reportedly recognized by nearly half of the unique spike-specific TCRs. The vaccine-associated CD4 TCRs covered the entire spike protein, and the dominant responses fell in regions 160-218 and 743-854. Conclusions about previously exposed vaccinees are limited because only six or seven AZD1222 recipients were SARS-CoV-2 seropositive at baseline.

The CDR3 regions of human TCRbeta chains were subjected to immunosequencing. Regarding the original processing steps: Repertoire TCRs were checked for matches against a reference library of SARS-CoV-2-specific TCRs that had been generated using the MIRA antigen-specificity platform. Breadth meant the fraction of unique TCRs that were SARS-CoV-2-associated, whereas depth meant the fraction of total T cells that were SARS-CoV-2-associated. Using the MIRA data, each spike-specific TCR was assigned both to the spike region to which the TCR was reactive and to a CD4 or CD8 class. Log10-transformed breadth and depth values were compared by one-way ANOVA with Sidak's multiple comparisons tests. TCRdb provides this immuneACCESS table in a form limited to in-frame rearrangements. Some clones are lacking; in checked studies, under half of them reflect an unresolved V gene, and why the rest are absent is not known. The V and J calls and clone size come from that table; D and trimming were worked out from the DNA. The sample table records roughly 110,000 clones; approximately 87% of these occur just once. In total, the top ten clones hold 5% to 5.5% of the sample.

Here the sequenced sample was peripheral blood, taken on day 0 of AZD1222 vaccination. The chain was built from TRBV20-1 and TRBJ1-1, with 8 bases in between that match TRBD1. This receptor was identified in an adult in good health. CDR3 reads: CSPGGETEAFF. The DNA sequence is as follows: TGCAGTCCAGGGGGCGAAACTGAAGCTTTCTTT.